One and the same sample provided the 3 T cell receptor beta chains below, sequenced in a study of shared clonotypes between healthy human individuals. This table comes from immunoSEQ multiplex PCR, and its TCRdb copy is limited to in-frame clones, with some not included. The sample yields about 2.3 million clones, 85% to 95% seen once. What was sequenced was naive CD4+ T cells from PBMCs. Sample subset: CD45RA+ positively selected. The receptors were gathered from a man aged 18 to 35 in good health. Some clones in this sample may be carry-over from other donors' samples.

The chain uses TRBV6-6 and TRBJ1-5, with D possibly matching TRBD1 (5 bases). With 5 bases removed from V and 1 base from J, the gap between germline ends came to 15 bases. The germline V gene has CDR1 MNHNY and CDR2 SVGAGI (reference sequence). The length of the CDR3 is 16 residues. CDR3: CASSNGGDGSNQPQHF. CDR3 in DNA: TGTGCCAGCAGTAACGGGGGAGACGGAAGCAATCAGCCCCAGCATTTT.

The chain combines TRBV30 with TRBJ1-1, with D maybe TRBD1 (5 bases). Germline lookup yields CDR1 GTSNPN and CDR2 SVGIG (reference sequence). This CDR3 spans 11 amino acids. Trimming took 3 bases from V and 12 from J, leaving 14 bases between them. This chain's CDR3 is CAWRGELTTFF. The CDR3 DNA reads TGTGCCTGGAGGGGGGAACTCACTACTTTCTTT.

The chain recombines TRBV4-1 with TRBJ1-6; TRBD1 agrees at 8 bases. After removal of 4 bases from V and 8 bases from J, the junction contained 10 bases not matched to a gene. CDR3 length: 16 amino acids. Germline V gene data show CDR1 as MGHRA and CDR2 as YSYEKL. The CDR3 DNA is TGCGCCAGCAGCCGAACTACAGGGGGATTCCATTCACCCCTCCACTTT. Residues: CASSRTTGGFHSPLHF.